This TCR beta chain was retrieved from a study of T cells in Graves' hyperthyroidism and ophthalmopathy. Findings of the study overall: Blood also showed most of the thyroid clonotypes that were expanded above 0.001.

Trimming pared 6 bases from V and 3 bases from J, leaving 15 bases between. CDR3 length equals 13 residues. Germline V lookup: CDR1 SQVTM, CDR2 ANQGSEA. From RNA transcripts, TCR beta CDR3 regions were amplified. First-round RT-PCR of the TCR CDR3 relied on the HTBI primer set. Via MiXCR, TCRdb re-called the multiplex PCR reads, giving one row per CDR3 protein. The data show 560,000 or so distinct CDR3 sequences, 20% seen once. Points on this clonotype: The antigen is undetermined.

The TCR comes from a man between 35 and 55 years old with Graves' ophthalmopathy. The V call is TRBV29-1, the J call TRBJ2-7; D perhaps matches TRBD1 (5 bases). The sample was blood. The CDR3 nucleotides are TGCAGCGTCCCCTCCGGACACGGCTACGAGCAGTACTTC. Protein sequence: CSVPSGHGYEQYF.